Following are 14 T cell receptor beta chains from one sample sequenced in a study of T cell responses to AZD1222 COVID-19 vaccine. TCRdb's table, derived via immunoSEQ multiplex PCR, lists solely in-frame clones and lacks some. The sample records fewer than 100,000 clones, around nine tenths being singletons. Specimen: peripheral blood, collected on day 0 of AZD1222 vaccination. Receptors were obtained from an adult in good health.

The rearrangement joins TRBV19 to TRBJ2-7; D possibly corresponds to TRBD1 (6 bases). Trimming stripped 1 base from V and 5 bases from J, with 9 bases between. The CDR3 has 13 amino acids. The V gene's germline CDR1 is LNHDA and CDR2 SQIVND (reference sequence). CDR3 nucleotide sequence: TGTGCCAGTAGTATAGCCAGGGGTCACGAGCAGTACTTC. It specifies CASSIARGHEQYF.

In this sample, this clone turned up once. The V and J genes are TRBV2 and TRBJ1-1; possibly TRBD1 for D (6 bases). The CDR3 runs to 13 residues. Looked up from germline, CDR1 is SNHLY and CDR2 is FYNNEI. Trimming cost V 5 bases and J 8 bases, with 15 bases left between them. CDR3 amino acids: CASSPQGYPEAFF. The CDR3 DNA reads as TGTGCCAGCAGTCCTCAGGGGTACCCCGAAGCTTTCTTT.

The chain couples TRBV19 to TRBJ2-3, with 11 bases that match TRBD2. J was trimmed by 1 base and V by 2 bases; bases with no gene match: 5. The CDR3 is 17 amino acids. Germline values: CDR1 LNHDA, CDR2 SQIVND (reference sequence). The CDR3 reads CASSILAGGLGTDTQYF. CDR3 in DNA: TGTGCCAGTAGTATACTAGCGGGGGGCCTGGGCACAGATACGCAGTATTTT.

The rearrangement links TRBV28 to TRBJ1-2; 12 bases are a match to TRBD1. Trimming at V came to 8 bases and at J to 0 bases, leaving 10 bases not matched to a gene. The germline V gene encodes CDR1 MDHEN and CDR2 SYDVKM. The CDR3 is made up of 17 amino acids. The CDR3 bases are TGTGCCAGCGGCGGGACAGGGGGCGAGATCTCTAACTATGGCTACACCTTC. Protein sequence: CASGGTGGEISNYGYTF.

As DNA, the CDR3 is TGTGCCAGCAGCCCCCCCTTAGGGACAGACCACACTGAAGCTTTCTTT. This translates into CASSPPLGTDHTEAFF. This chain connects TRBV7-9 to TRBJ1-1, with 7 bases aligning to TRBD1. CDR3 length: 16 residues. V shed 5 bases and J 3 bases; nucleotides not matched to a gene: 12. CDR1 and CDR2 from the germline V gene are SEHNR and FQNEAQ (reference sequence). Filled out from reference TRBV7-9 and TRBJ1-1, the complete variable domain reads DTGVSQNPRHKITKRGQNVTFRCDPISEHNRLYWYRQTLGQGPEFLTYFQNEAQLEKSRLLSDRFSAERPKGSFSTLEIQRTEQGDSAMYLCASSPPLGTDHTEAFFGQGTRLTVV.

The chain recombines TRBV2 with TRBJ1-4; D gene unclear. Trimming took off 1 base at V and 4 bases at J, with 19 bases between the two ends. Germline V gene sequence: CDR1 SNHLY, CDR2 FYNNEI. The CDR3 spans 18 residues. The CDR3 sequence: CASSEESRAGWLNEKLFF. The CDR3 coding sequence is TGTGCCAGCAGTGAAGAATCTAGGGCGGGATGGCTTAATGAAAAACTGTTTTTT.

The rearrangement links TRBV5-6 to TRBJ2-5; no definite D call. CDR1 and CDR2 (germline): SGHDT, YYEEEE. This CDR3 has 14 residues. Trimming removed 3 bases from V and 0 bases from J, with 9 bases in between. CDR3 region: CASSSPKYQETQYF. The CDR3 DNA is TGTGCCAGCAGCTCCCCGAAGTACCAAGAGACCCAGTACTTC.

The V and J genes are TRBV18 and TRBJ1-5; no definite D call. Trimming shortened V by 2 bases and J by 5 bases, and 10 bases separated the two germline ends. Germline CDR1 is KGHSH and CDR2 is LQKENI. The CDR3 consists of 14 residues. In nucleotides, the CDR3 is TGTGCCAGCTCACCAGATGCGGGGTATCAGCCCCAGCATTTT. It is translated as CASSPDAGYQPQHF.

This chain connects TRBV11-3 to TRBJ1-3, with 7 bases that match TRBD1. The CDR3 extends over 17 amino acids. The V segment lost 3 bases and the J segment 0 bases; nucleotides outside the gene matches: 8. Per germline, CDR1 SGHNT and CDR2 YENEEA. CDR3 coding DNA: TGTGCCAGCAGCTTGGAGGACGGGACAGCCTCTGGAAACACCATATATTTT. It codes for CASSLEDGTASGNTIYF. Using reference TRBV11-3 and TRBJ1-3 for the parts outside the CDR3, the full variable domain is EAGVVQSPRYKIIEKKQPVAFWCNPISGHNTLYWYLQNLGQGPELLIRYENEEAVDDSQLPKDRFSAERLKGVDSTLKIQPAELGDSAVYLCASSLEDGTASGNTIYFGEGSWLTVV.

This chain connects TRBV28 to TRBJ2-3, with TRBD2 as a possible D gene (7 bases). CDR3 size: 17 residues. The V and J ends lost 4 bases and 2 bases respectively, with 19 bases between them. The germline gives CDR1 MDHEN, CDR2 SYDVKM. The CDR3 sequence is CASSSRRGGPSTDTQYF. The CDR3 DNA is TGTGCCAGCAGTTCAAGGAGGGGGGGACCTTCCACAGATACGCAGTATTTT.

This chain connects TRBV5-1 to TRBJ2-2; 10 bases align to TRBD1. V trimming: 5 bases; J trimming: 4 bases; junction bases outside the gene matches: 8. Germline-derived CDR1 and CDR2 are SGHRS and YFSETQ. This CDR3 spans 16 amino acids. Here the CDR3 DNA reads TGCGCCAGCAGACTTCGGACAGGGGGTGGCACCGGGGAGCTGTTTTTT. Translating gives CASRLRTGGGTGELFF.

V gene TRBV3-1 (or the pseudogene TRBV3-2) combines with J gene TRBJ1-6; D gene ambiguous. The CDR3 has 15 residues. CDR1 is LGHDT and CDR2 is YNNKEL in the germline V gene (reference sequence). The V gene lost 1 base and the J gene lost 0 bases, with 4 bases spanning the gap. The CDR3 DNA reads TGTGCCAGCAGCCAAGGCAGCTCCTATAATTCACCCCTCCACTTT. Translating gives CASSQGSSYNSPLHF.

The CDR3 loop is CASSPDRIGGNTIYF. For the CDR3, the DNA is TGTGCCAGCAGCCCAGACAGGATTGGTGGAAACACCATATATTTT. The chain has TRBV7-8 and TRBJ1-3; perhaps TRBD1 as D (6 bases). Germline CDR1 reads SGHVS; CDR2 reads FQNEAQ. This CDR3 has 15 residues. Trimming cost V 5 bases and J 3 bases, with 14 bases left between them.

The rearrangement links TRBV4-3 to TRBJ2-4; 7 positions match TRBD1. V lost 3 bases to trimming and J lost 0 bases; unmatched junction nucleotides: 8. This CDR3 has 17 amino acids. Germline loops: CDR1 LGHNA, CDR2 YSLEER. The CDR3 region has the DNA TGCGCCAGCAGCCAGGCCGCAGGGGGTCGAGCCAAAAACATTCAGTACTTC. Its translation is CASSQAAGGRAKNIQYF.